This TCR beta chain was obtained from a study of blood T cell repertoires in COVID-19 (dated by TCRdb to 2020 to 2021). Study-level background: Collaborator samples came from the United States, Italy and Spain and covered acute and convalescent phases of COVID-19. The dataset comprised deeply sampled blood TCRbeta repertoires from subjects exposed to, actively infected with, or recovered from COVID-19. Where HLA class I and class II types were available, the types were taken from metadata supplied by the sample provider, not from assay-based typing. The prospective study material was composed of cDNA or gDNA derived from T cells, B-cell-depleted T cells, or PBMCs. Nearly every sample came with metadata listing a de-identified subject ID, COVID-19 status, age in years and sex. A freely available public database, intended as a resource for researchers studying the immune response to SARS-CoV-2, is where the repertoires were released. The samples were drawn from two sources: the first 160 participants of the ongoing ImmuneRACE study, and over 950 subjects contributed by 6 global collaborators.

Collaborating institutions collected whole blood in K2EDTA tubes following their own protocols. Collaborator samples were shipped for TCRbeta analysis as frozen whole blood, isolated PBMCs, or DNA extracted from either sample type. CDR1 and CDR2 (SNHLY, FYNNEI) derive from the germline V gene. V is shortened by 5 bases, J by 11 bases, and the region joining them spans 10 bases. The CDR3, cysteine through phenylalanine, is 11 amino acids long. Only the CDR3 DNA stays, 33 bases, in frame from base 1. Study-wide conclusions, independent of this receptor: How much clinical and demographic metadata was included differed by source and by participant, and the metadata was provided uncurated.

The immunoSEQ Assay, a bias-controlled multiplex PCR, was used to amplify TCRbeta CDR3 regions from genomic DNA. The published analysis was carried out like this. The number of nucleated cells in each sample was estimated from the amplification of reference gene primers within the assay. Sequence reads were collapsed and filtered to measure the absolute abundance of every unique TCRbeta CDR3 rearrangement. For each sample, productive Simpson clonality was calculated as the square root of Simpson's diversity index over productive rearrangements. TCRdb took over this immuneACCESS table, retaining in-frame rearrangements with V and J assigned. Such tables are incomplete; in checked studies, under half of the missing clones stem from an unresolved V gene, and the remainder is unexplained. The V and J calls and clone size were taken over from that table, and D and trimming were inferred from the DNA. The sample includes 120,000 or so clones, with roughly 80% observed a single time. 16% of the sample comes from the top ten.

In regard to this clone: What antigen it recognizes has not been identified. Base-call qualities are not available, and no considerably larger clone is one nucleotide away.

The origin of this receptor is a woman between 45 and 60 years old with acute or convalescent COVID-19. Source material: peripheral blood. The chain is made from TRBV2 and TRBJ2-1, with TRBD2 perhaps the D gene, on 6 matching bases. The CDR3 amino acid sequence is: CASSTGTQQFF. The DNA reads TGTGCCAGCAGTACCGGGACTCAGCAGTTCTTC. The reference TRBV2 and TRBJ2-1 proteins fill in what lies around the CDR3, so the full variable domain reads EPEVTQTPSHQVTQMGQEVILRCVPISNHLYFYWYRQILGQKVEFLVSFYNNEISEKSEIFDDQFSVERPDGSNFTLKIRSTKLEDSAMYFCASSTGTQQFFGPGTRLTVL.